This entry is about one T cell receptor beta chain. The sample originates from a study of human thymus T cells. Resections removed during corrective heart surgery provided the thymus tissue used. Assay used: immunoSEQ multiplex PCR; TCRdb lists only in-frame clones, some missing. The data hold 60,000 to 75,000 clones, with roughly 94% observed a single time. In germline, CDR1 is ENHRY, CDR2 SYGVKD. The V segment lost 0 bases and the J segment 3 bases; nucleotides outside the gene matches: 4. CDR3 size: 16 residues. This sequence originates from a girl under three years old with a congenital heart defect but otherwise immunologically healthy. The chain is built from TRBV10-3 and TRBJ2-7, with TRBD1 identical over 11 bases. Input material: thymus tissue. CDR3 loop: CAISESRGQGVYEQYF. The CDR3 region has the DNA TGTGCCATCAGTGAGTCTCGGGGACAGGGGGTCTACGAGCAGTACTTC.